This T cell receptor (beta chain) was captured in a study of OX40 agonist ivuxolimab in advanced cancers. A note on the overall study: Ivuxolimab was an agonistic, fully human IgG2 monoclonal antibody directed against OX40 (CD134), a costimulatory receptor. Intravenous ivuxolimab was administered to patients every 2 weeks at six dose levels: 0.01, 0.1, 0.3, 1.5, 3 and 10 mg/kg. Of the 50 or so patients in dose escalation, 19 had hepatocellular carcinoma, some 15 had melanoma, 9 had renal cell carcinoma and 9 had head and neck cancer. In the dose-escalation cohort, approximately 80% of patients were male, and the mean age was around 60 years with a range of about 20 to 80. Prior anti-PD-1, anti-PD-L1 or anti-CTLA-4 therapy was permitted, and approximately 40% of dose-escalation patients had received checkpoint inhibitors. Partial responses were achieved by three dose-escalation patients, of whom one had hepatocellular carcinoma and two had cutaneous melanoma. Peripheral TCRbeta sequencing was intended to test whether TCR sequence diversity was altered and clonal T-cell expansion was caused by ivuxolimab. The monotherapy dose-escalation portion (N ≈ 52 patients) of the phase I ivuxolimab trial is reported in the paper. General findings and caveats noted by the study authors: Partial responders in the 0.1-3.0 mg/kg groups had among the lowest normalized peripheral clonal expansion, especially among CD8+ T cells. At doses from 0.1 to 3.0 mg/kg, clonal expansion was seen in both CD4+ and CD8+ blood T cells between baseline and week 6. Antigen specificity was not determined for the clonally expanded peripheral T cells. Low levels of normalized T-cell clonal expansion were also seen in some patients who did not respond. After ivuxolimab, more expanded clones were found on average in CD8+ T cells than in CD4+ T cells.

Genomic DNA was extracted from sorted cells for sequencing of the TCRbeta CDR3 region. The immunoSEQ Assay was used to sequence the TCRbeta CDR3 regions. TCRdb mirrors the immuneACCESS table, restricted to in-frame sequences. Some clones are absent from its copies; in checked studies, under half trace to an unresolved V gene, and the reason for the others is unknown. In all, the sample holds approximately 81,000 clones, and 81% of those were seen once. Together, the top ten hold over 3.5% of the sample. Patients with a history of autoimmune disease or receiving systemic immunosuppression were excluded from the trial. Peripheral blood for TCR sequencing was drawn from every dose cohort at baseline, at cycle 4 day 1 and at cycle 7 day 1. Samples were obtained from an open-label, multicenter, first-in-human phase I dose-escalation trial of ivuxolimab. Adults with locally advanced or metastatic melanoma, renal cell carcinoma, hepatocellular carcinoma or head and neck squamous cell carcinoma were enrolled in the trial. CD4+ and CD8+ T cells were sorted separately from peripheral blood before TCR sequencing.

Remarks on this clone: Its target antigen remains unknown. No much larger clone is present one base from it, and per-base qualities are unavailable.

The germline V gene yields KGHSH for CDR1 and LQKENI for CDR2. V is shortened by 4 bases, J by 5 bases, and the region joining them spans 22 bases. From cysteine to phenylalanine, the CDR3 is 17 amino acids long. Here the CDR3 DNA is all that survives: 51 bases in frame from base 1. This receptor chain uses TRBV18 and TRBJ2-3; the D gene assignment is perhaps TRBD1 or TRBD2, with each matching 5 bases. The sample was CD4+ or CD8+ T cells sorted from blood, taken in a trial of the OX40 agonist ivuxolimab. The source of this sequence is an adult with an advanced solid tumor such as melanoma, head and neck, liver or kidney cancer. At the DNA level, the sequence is TGTGCCAGCTCACAGAGCCTTACGGGCCTGGGGGTAGATACGCAGTATTTT. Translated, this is CASSQSLTGLGVDTQYF.